This is a list of T cell receptor beta chains from one sample in a study of OX40 agonist ivuxolimab in advanced cancers. Some clones are missing from TCRdb's copy, which holds only in-frame ones; the method was immunoSEQ multiplex PCR. The sample includes roughly 60,000 clones, 87% of them seen just once. The sequencing used CD4+ or CD8+ T cells sorted from blood, collected in a trial of the OX40 agonist ivuxolimab. Receptor source: an adult with an advanced solid tumor such as melanoma, head and neck, liver or kidney cancer. CDR3s include the opening cysteine and the closing phenylalanine or tryptophan. Fields, in order: D gene, clone size, J gene, V gene, CDR3 length, CDR3 protein, CDR3 DNA. D genes are given only for firm matches. Clone size is not always given. Where it is, it says once, few, many or a class for expanded clones.

D: NA; size: once; J: TRBJ1-1; V: TRBV4-3; length: 13; CDR3: CASSTERNTEAFF; DNA: TGCGCCAGCAGCACAGAGCGGAACACTGAAGCTTTCTTT
D: NA; size: NA; J: TRBJ1-4; V: TRBV2; length: 14; CDR3: CASSEDRQNEKLFF; DNA: TGTGCCAGCAGTGAGGACAGACAAAATGAAAAACTGTTTTTT
D: NA; size: once; J: TRBJ1-5; V: TRBV28; length: 14; CDR3: CASSLLDGHQPQHF; DNA: TGTGCCAGCAGTCTGTTGGACGGGCATCAGCCCCAGCATTTT
D: NA; size: NA; J: TRBJ1-2; V: TRBV28; length: 12; CDR3: CASSLWDYGYTF; DNA: TGTGCCAGCAGTTTGTGGGACTATGGCTACACCTTC
D: NA; size: NA; J: TRBJ2-7; V: TRBV28; length: 13; CDR3: CASRRTDKYEQYF; DNA: TGTGCCAGCAGGCGGACGGATAAGTACGAGCAGTACTTC
D: TRBD1; size: NA; J: TRBJ2-7; V: TRBV28; length: 14; CDR3: CASRATGEGDEQYF; DNA: TGTGCCAGCAGGGCGACAGGGGAAGGGGACGAGCAGTACTTC
D: NA; size: once; J: TRBJ2-7; V: TRBV6-6; length: 13; CDR3: CASMFSGGEEQYF; DNA: TGTGCCAGCATGTTTTCCGGAGGGGAGGAGCAGTACTTC
D: NA; size: NA; J: TRBJ2-5; V: TRBV7-9; length: 14; CDR3: CASSFQGGGETQYF; DNA: TGTGCCAGCAGCTTTCAGGGGGGCGGAGAGACCCAGTACTTC
D: NA; size: NA; J: TRBJ1-4; V: TRBV5-1; length: 14; CDR3: CASAEAPPNEKLFF; DNA: TGCGCCAGCGCGGAGGCTCCCCCTAATGAAAAACTGTTTTTT
D: NA; size: NA; J: TRBJ2-5; V: TRBV6-1; length: 16; CDR3: CASSVANAGPQETQYF; DNA: TGTGCCAGCAGTGTGGCGAACGCGGGGCCCCAAGAGACCCAGTACTTC
D: NA; size: NA; J: TRBJ2-3; V: TRBV9; length: 15; CDR3: CASSQGAGFTDTQYF; DNA: TGTGCCAGCAGCCAAGGGGCAGGTTTCACAGATACGCAGTATTTT
D: TRBD2; size: NA; J: TRBJ2-1; V: TRBV7-3; length: 12; CDR3: CASSPGSGLAFF; DNA: TGTGCCAGCAGCCCGGGTAGCGGGCTTGCGTTCTTC
D: TRBD2; size: NA; J: TRBJ2-1; V: TRBV27; length: 16; CDR3: CASSLLTSGGSNEQFF; DNA: TGTGCCAGCAGTCTCCTCACTAGCGGGGGGTCCAATGAGCAGTTCTTC
D: TRBD1; size: NA; J: TRBJ1-5; V: TRBV2; length: 16; CDR3: CASRLDRGFGNQPQHF; DNA: TGTGCCAGCAGACTAGACAGGGGATTCGGCAATCAGCCCCAGCATTTT
D: NA; size: NA; J: TRBJ2-4; V: TRBV7-2; length: 14; CDR3: CASSSRIGRHIQYF; DNA: TGTGCCAGCAGCTCCCGCATAGGGCGTCACATTCAGTACTTC
D: NA; size: NA; J: TRBJ2-5; V: TRBV7-7; length: 13; CDR3: CASSLGLQETQYF; DNA: TGTGCTAGCAGCTTAGGGCTCCAAGAGACCCAGTACTTC
D: NA; size: NA; J: TRBJ1-1; V: TRBV9; length: 13; CDR3: CASSPGGRTEAFF; DNA: TGTGCCAGCAGCCCCGGGGGGCGCACTGAAGCTTTCTTT
D: TRBD1; size: NA; J: TRBJ2-3; V: TRBV11-1; length: 16; CDR3: CASSSGTGPSTDTQYF; DNA: TGTGCCAGCAGCTCGGGGACAGGCCCAAGCACAGATACGCAGTATTTT
D: TRBD2; size: NA; J: TRBJ2-1; V: TRBV5-1; length: 16; CDR3: CASSRTGTSGNNEQFF; DNA: TGCGCCAGCAGCCGCACCGGGACTAGCGGGAACAATGAGCAGTTCTTC
D: NA; size: NA; J: TRBJ2-6; V: TRBV19; length: 17; CDR3: CASSTVKRSSGANVLTF; DNA: TGTGCCAGTAGTACAGTTAAGAGAAGCTCTGGGGCCAACGTCCTGACTTTC
D: TRBD2; size: NA; J: TRBJ2-7; V: TRBV9; length: 14; CDR3: CASSVGTNRYEQYF; DNA: TGTGCCAGCAGCGTGGGGACTAACCGCTACGAGCAGTACTTC
D: TRBD2; size: NA; J: TRBJ2-5; V: TRBV5-8; length: 17; CDR3: CASSLALTSGVQETQYF; DNA: TGTGCCAGCAGCTTGGCCCTGACTAGCGGGGTGCAAGAGACCCAGTACTTC
D: NA; size: NA; J: TRBJ2-1; V: TRBV9; length: 15; CDR3: CASSVSGAGYNEQFF; DNA: TGTGCCAGCAGCGTATCGGGGGCGGGTTACAATGAGCAGTTCTTC
D: TRBD1; size: NA; J: TRBJ2-3; V: TRBV7-2; length: 15; CDR3: CASSLPDRLRDTQYF; DNA: TGTGCCAGCAGCCTCCCGGACAGGCTGCGGGATACGCAGTATTTT
D: TRBD2; size: NA; J: TRBJ2-1; V: TRBV7-3; length: 15; CDR3: CASSSTSGMIGEQFF; DNA: TGTGCCAGCAGCTCCACTAGCGGGATGATCGGTGAGCAGTTCTTC
D: NA; size: few; J: TRBJ1-5; V: TRBV2; length: 15; CDR3: CASRRTVSVDQPQHF; DNA: TGTGCCAGCAGGCGGACGGTTTCGGTAGATCAGCCCCAGCATTTT